This T cell receptor (beta chain) originates from a study of Graves' ophthalmopathy and Graves' hyperthyroidism. Study as a whole: Hyperthyroidism was classified as stable if no ophthalmopathy occurred within 18 months of follow-up.

A few counts support this clonotype. TCR beta CDR3 regions were amplified from RNA transcripts. Investigators did first-round RT-PCR with HTBI primers, then second-round multiplex PCR. TCRdb itself ran the multiplex PCR reads through MiXCR, one entry per CDR3 protein. The sample records around 1,200,000 distinct CDR3 sequences, 35% to 45% being singletons. The V and J ends lost 4 bases and 8 bases respectively, with 15 bases between them. This CDR3 contains 12 residues. Per germline, CDR1 GTSNPN and CDR2 SVGIG (reference sequence). This receptor was taken from an adult man with Graves' hyperthyroidism. This chain joins TRBV30 and TRBJ2-7, with D perhaps TRBD1 or TRBD2 (5 bases each). The sequencing input was peripheral blood or thyroid tissue (not recorded which). The chain's CDR3 is CAWNGGTDQQYF. The CDR3 DNA sequence: TGTGCCTGGAATGGTGGGACCGACCAGCAGTACTTC.